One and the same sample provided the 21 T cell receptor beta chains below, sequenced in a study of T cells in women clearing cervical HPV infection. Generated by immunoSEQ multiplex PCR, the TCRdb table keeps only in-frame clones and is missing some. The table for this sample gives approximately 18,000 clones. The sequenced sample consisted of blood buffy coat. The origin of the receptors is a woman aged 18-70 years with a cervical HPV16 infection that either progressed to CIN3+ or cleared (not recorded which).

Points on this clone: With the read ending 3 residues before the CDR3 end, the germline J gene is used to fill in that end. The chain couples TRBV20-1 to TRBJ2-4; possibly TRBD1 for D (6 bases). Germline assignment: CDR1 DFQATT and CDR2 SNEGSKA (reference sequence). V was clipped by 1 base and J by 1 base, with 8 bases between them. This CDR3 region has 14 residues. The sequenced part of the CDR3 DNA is TGCAGTGCTAGAGGGGGGCTGGCCAAAAACATT. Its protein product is CSARGGLAKNI. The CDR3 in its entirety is CSARGGLAKNIQYF.

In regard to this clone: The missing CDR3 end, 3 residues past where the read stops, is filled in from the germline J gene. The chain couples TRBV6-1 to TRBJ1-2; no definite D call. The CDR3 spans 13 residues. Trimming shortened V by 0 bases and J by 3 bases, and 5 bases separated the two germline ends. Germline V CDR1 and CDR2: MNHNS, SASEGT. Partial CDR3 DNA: TGTGCCAGCAGTGAAGCCTCAGACTATGGC. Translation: CASSEASDYG. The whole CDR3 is CASSEASDYGYTF.

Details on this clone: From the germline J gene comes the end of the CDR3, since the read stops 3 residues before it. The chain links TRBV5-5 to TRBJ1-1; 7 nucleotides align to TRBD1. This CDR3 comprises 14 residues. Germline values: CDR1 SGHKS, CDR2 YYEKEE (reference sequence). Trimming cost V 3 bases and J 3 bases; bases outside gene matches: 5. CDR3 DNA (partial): TGTGCCAGCAGCTGGAACAGGGGAGACACTGAA. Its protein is CASSWNRGDTE. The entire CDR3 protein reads CASSWNRGDTEAFF.

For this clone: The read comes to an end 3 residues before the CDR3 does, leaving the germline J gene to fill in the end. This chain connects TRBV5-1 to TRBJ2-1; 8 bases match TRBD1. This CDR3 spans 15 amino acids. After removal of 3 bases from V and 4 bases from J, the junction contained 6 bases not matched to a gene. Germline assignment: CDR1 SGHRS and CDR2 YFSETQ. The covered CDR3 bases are TGCGCCAGCAGCTCTACAGGGGGTGCTTACAATGAG. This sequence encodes CASSSTGGAYNE. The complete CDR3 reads CASSSTGGAYNEQFF.

The CDR3 spells CSVHRRDRGSEQFF. CDR3 DNA, as far as it was read: TGCAGCGTTCACCGTCGGGACAGGGGAAGTGAG. The chain is built from TRBV29-1 and TRBJ2-1; 10 nucleotides align to TRBD1. Read data end 3 residues before the CDR3 end; the end is taken from the germline J gene. From germline, CDR1 is SQVTM and CDR2 ANQGSEA. V was clipped by 5 bases and J by 9 bases; unmatched bases: 10. The CDR3 spans 14 residues.

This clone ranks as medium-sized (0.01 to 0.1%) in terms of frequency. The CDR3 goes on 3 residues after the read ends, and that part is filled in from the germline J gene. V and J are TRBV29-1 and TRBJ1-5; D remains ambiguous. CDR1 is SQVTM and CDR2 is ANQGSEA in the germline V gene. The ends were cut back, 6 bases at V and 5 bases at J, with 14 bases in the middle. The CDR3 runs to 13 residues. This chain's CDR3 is CSVTETPDQPQHF. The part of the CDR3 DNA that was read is TGCAGCGTAACCGAGACACCAGATCAGCCC.

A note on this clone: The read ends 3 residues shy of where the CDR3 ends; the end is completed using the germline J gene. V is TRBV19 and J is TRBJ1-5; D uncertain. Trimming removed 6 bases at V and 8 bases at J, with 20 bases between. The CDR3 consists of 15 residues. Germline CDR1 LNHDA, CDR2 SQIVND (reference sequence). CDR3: CASRIIPAGEKPQHF. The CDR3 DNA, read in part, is TGTGCCAGTAGGATCATCCCTGCGGGAGAGAAGCCC.

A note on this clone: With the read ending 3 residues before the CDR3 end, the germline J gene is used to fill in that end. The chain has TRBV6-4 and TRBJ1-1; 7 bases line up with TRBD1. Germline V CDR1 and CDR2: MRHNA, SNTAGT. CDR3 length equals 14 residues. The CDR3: CASRDTDRDIGAFF. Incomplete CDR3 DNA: TGTGCCAGCAGAGATACAGACAGGGATATAGGA.

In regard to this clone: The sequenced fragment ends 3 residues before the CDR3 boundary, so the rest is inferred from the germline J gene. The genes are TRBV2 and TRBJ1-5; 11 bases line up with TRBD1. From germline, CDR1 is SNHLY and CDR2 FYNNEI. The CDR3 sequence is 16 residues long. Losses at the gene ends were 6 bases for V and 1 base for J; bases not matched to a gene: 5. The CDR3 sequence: CASSGTGGWSNQPQHF. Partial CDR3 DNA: TGTGCCAGCAGCGGGACAGGGGGTTGGAGCAATCAGCCC.

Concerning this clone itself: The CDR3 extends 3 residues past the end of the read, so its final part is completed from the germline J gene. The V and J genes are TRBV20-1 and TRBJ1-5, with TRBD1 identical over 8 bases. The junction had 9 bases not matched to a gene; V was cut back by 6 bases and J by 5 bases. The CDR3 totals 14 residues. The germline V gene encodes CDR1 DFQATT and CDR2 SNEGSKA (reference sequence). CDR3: CSASGQEADQPQHF. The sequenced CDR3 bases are TGCAGTGCCTCGGGACAGGAGGCCGATCAGCCC.

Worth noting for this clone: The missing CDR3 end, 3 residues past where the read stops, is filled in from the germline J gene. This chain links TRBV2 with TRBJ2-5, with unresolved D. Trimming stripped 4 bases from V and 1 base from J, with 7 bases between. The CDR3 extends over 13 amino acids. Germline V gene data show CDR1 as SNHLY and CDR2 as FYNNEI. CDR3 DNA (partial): TGTGCCAGCAGTGTAGACTTCCAAGAGACC. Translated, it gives CASSVDFQET. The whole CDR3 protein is CASSVDFQETQYF.

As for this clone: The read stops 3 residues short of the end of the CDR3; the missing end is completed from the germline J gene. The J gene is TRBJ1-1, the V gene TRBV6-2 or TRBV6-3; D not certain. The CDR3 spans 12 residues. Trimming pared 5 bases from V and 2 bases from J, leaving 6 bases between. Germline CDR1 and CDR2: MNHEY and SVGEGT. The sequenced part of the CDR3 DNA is TGTGCCAGCAGTCTCGTTAACACTGAA. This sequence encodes CASSLVNTE. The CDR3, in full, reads CASSLVNTEAFF.

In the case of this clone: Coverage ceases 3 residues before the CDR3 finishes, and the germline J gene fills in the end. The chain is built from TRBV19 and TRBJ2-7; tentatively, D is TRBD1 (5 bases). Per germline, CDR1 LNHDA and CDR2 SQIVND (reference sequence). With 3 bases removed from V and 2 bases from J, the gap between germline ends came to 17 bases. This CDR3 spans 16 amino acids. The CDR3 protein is CASSMRPDTLPYEQYF. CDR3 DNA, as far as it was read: TGTGCCAGTAGTATGAGACCGGACACTTTGCCCTACGAG.

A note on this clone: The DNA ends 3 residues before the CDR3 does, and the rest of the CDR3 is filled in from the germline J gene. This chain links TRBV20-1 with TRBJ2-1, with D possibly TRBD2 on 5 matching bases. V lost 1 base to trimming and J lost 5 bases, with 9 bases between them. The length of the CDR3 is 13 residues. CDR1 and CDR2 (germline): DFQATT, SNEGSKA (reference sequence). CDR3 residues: CSARGERDNEQFF. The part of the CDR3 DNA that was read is TGCAGTGCTAGAGGTGAGAGGGACAATGAG.

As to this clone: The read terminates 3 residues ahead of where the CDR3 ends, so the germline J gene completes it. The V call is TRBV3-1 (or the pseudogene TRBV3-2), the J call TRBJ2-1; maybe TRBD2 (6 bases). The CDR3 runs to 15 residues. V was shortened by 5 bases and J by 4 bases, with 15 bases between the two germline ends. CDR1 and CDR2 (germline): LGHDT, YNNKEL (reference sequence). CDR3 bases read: TGTGCCAGCAGCTATATAGCGGTGCCTTACAATGAG. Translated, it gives CASSYIAVPYNE. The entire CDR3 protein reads CASSYIAVPYNEQFF.

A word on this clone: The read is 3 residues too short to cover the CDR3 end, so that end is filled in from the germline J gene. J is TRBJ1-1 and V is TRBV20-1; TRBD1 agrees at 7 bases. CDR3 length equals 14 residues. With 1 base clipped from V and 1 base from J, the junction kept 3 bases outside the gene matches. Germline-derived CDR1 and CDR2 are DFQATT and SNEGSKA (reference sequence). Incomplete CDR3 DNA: TGCAGTGCTAGAGCGGGACAGACGAACACTGAA. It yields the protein CSARAGQTNTE. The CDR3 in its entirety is CSARAGQTNTEAFF.

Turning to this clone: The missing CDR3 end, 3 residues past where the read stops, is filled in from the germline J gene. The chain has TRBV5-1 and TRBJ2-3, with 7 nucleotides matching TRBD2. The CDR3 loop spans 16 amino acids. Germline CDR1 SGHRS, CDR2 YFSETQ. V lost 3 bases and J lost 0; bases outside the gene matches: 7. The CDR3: CASSSTPTSSTDTQYF. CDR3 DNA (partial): TGCGCCAGCAGCTCCACCCCGACTAGCAGCACAGATACG. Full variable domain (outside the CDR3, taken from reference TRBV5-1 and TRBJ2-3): KAGVTQTPRYLIKTRGQQVTLSCSPISGHRSVSWYQQTPGQGLQFLFEYFSETQRNKGNFPGRFSGRQFSNSRSEMNVSTLELGDSALYLCASSSTPTSSTDTQYFGPGTRLTVL.

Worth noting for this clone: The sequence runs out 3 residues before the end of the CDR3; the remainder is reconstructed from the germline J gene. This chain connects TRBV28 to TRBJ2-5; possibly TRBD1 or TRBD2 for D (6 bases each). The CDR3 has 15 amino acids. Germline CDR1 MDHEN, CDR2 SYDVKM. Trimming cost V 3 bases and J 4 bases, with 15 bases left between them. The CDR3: CASSFGSGGGETQYF. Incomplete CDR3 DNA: TGTGCCAGCAGTTTTGGCAGCGGAGGGGGAGAGACC.

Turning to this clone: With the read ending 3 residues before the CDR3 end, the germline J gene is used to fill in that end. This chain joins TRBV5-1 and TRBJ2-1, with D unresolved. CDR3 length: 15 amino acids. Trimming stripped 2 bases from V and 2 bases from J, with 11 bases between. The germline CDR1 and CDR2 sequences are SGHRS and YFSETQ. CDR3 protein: CASSLSAQTYNEQFF. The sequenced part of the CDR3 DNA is TGCGCCAGCAGCTTATCTGCGCAAACCTACAATGAG.

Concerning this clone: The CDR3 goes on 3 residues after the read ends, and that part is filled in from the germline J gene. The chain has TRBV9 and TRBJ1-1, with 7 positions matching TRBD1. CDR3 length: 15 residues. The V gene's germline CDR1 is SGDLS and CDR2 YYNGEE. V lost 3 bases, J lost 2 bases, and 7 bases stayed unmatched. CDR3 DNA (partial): TGTGCCAGCAGCGCCGACAGGGTTTTTAACACTGAA. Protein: CASSADRVFNTE. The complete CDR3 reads CASSADRVFNTEAFF.

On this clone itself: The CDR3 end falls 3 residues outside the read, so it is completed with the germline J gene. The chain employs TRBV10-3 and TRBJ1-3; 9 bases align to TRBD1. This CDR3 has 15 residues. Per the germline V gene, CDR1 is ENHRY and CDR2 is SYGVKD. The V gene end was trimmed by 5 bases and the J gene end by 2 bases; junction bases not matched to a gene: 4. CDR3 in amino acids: CAISKQGAAGNTIYF. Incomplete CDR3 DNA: TGTGCCATCAGTAAACAGGGGGCAGCTGGAAACACC.